The 10 T cell receptor beta chains in this list originate from one sample, sequenced in a study of T-cell memory formation after mild COVID-19. TCRdb re-analysed the 5' RACE reads in MiXCR, keeping a single row per CDR3 protein. In the table there are about 400,000 distinct CDR3 sequences, roughly 15% of which are singletons. The specimen was PBMCs or a T cell subset sorted from them (not recorded which). Receptors originate from a man aged 18 to 29 who had mild COVID-19 (a few samples of this study predate the infection). Cell type and time point are not known.

This clonotype was observed a handful of times. The V gene is TRBV12-3 or TRBV12-4, the J gene TRBJ1-6; a possible D gene is TRBD1 (6 bases). The CDR3 spans 14 residues. V was shortened by 3 bases and J by 10 bases, with 13 bases between the two germline ends. This chain's CDR3 is CASSFQGPGSPLHF. Written as DNA, the CDR3 is TGTGCCAGCAGTTTCCAGGGGCCAGGGTCACCCCTCCACTTT.

This clonotype was found many times. The rearrangement uses TRBV2 and TRBJ2-5, with D perhaps given as TRBD1 or TRBD2 (6 bases each). CDR3 length equals 12 residues. Germline CDR1 is SNHLY and CDR2 is FYNNEI. V was shortened by 6 bases and J by 5 bases, with 10 bases between the two germline ends. This chain's CDR3 is CASRGAGETQYF. In DNA, the CDR3 is TGTGCCAGCAGGGGGGCGGGGGAGACCCAGTACTTC.

This clonotype was seen a handful of times. This chain connects TRBV20-1 to TRBJ1-1; D unclear. V gave up 2 bases and J gave up 0 bases, with 22 bases separating them. Germline values: CDR1 DFQATT, CDR2 SNEGSKA (reference sequence). The CDR3 is 18 residues long. CDR3 DNA sequence: TGCAGTGCTAGATCTTGGAGTTTGCGGAAGAAATTGAACACTGAAGCTTTCTTT. It translates to CSARSWSLRKKLNTEAFF.

In this sample, this clonotype turned up many times. The chain has TRBV6-5 and TRBJ2-2; 7 nucleotides agree with TRBD1. The ends lost 7 bases at V and 4 bases at J; junction bases unmatched: 6. The CDR3 consists of 14 residues. Looked up from germline, CDR1 is MNHEY and CDR2 is SVGAGI. CDR3 loop: CASTLNRGTGELFF. The CDR3 DNA sequence: TGTGCCAGCACCCTCAACAGGGGCACCGGGGAGCTGTTTTTT.

CDR3 protein: CASRGQVEQFF. The DNA for the CDR3 is TGTGCCAGCAGGGGGCAGGTTGAGCAGTTCTTC. The chain uses TRBV2 and TRBJ2-1; tentative D call: TRBD1 (5 bases). Germline lookup yields CDR1 SNHLY and CDR2 FYNNEI. There are 11 residues in the CDR3. The V end lost 6 bases, the J end lost 9 bases, and 9 bases lay between the germline ends.

J is TRBJ2-1 and V is TRBV6-5; 7 nucleotides match TRBD2. This CDR3 region has 14 residues. Germline loops: CDR1 MNHEY, CDR2 SVGAGI. Trimming removed 4 bases from V and 5 bases from J; junction bases left unmatched: 5. The CDR3 loop reads CASSSPGGNNEQFF. In DNA, the CDR3 is TGTGCCAGCAGTTCTCCGGGGGGAAACAATGAGCAGTTCTTC.

The J gene is TRBJ1-6, the V gene TRBV12-3 or TRBV12-4; tentatively, D is TRBD1 (5 bases). V was trimmed by 8 bases and J by 8 bases, leaving 13 bases between them. This CDR3 is 13 amino acids long. In DNA form, the CDR3 reads TGTGCCAGCGGGTCCAGGGATGATTCACCCCTCCACTTT. Its protein product is CASGSRDDSPLHF.

The chain links TRBV18 to TRBJ2-7, with D maybe TRBD1 (6 bases). This CDR3 is built from 13 residues. Germline V gene data show CDR1 as KGHSH and CDR2 as LQKENI. The V gene lost 6 bases and the J gene lost 3 bases, with 12 bases spanning the gap. CDR3 amino acids: CASSPGVLYEQYF. The CDR3 coding sequence is TGTGCCAGCTCGCCAGGGGTTCTCTACGAGCAGTACTTC.

This chain joins TRBV6-6 and TRBJ2-7; the D gene is possibly TRBD2 (6 bases). CDR3 length: 13 residues. Germline CDR1 reads MNHNY; CDR2 reads SVGAGI (reference sequence). The V and J ends lost 7 bases and 6 bases respectively, with 16 bases between them. DNA for the CDR3: TGTGCCAGCACCCTCGGAGGGTTGGGCGAGCAGTACGTC. It translates to CASTLGGLGEQYV.

This clonotype was observed many times. The chain is built from TRBV7-2 and TRBJ2-5; D not resolved. The ends were cut back, 5 bases at V and 2 bases at J, with 12 bases in the middle. The germline V gene encodes CDR1 SGHTA and CDR2 FQGNSA. The CDR3 is made up of 14 amino acids. CDR3: CASSPPGGQETQYF. Here the CDR3 DNA reads TGTGCCAGCAGCCCCCCCGGCGGTCAAGAGACCCAGTACTTC. Full variable domain (remainder filled in from reference TRBV7-2 and TRBJ2-5): GAGVSQSPSNKVTEKGKDVELRCDPISGHTALYWYRQSLGQGLEFLIYFQGNSAPDKSGLPSDRFSAERTGGSVSTLTIQRTQQEDSAVYLCASSPPGGQETQYFGPGTRLLVL.